This T cell receptor (beta chain) was retrieved from a study of siplizumab effects on memory and regulatory T cells. Study observations and caveats: Left unconfirmed was the suppressive function of proliferating Tregs from siplizumab cultures. Unstimulated subset assignment was obtained for only a minor fraction of alloreactive clones. Major contributors to the alloresponse seemed to be naive T cells, which also appeared more diverse than memory cells.

Comment on this clone: Antigen unknown.

Between the trimmed V and J ends, which lost 7 bases and 7 bases, there was a span of 18 bases. Per the germline V gene, CDR1 is SQVTM and CDR2 is ANQGSEA. This CDR3 has 13 amino acids. Approximately 10^5 TCR templates underwent assay in every sample. The protocol was immunoSEQ multiplex PCR, while the TCRdb copy is restricted to in-frame clones and leaves out a portion. The sample lists about 100,000 clones, 80% to 95% occurring once. The chain carries TRBV29-1 and TRBJ2-3; a weak D match, TRBD2 (7 bases). Specimen: CD4+ T cells sorted from blood. This sequence was found in a human donor in good health. Some clones in this sample may be carry-over from other donors' samples. Here the CDR3 reads CSARGASGYTQYF. The CDR3 DNA sequence: TGCAGCGCCCGGGGGGCTAGCGGTTATACGCAGTATTTT.